These T cell receptor beta chains were read from a single sample in a study of Graves' ophthalmopathy and Graves' hyperthyroidism. TCRdb independently ran MiXCR on the multiplex PCR reads; one entry per CDR3 protein. Seen here are a few hundred thousand distinct CDR3 sequences, roughly a sixth observed once, and the top ten hold roughly 12%. Sequenced material: peripheral blood. Receptors were obtained from an adult man with Graves' ophthalmopathy. The CDR3 runs from the conserved cysteine through the conserved F or W. Each record gives: clone size, V gene, D gene, J gene, CDR3 DNA, CDR3 protein. D genes are given only for firm matches. Clone size is stated in some rows and not others, as once, few, many or a class when expanded.

>many|TRBV3-1|.|TRBJ2-5
TGTGCCAGCAGCCAGGATAGAATAGCGGAGACCCAGTACTTC
CASSQDRIAETQYF
>many|TRBV6-1|TRBD1|TRBJ1-5
TGTGCCAGCAGCATACTGGGACAGGGGGCTCAGCCCCAGCATTTT
CASSILGQGAQPQHF
>many|TRBV6-2/TRBV6-3|.|TRBJ2-7
TGTGCCAGCAGCCAACCGCGGCAGGGCACCTACGAGCAGTACTTC
CASSQPRQGTYEQYF
>many|TRBV30|TRBD1|TRBJ2-2
TGTGCCTGGACGACAGGGGATGGCGGGGAGCTGTTTTTT
CAWTTGDGGELFF
>many|TRBV20-1|.|TRBJ2-5
TGCAGTGCTAGTAGCGACTCTGCTTCAGACCAAGAGACCCAGTACTTC
CSASSDSASDQETQYF
>many|TRBV20-1|.|TRBJ2-5
TGCAGTGCTTTAAGGAGCGGGGAGACCCAGTACTTC
CSALRSGETQYF
>.|TRBV30|.|TRBJ1-5
TGTGCCTGGAGTGCCCGGGGGCTTCAGCCCCAGCATTTT
CAWSARGLQPQHF
>many|TRBV6-5|TRBD1|TRBJ1-2
TGTGCCAGCAGTTACTCGACGACAGGGGGCATTTCCGCCTTC
CASSYSTTGGISAF
>many|TRBV27|.|TRBJ2-5
TGTGCCAGCAGGCCCATGGCCGGGGTGGGGGAGACCCAGTACTTC
CASRPMAGVGETQYF
>many|TRBV24-1|TRBD1|TRBJ2-5
TGTGCCACCAGTGATTTGGGAGGTCAGGGGGCGCGGGAGACCCAGTACTTC
CATSDLGGQGARETQYF
>.|TRBV18|.|TRBJ2-6
TGTGCCAGCTCAGCCACTAGTCTCGAGGCCAACGTCCTGACTTTC
CASSATSLEANVLTF
>many|TRBV9|TRBD1|TRBJ1-1
TGTGCCAGCAGCCCCTGGACAGGGAGGGAAACTGAAGCTTTCTTT
CASSPWTGRETEAFF
>many|TRBV11-1|.|TRBJ1-3
TGTGCCAGCAGCTTAATGGAGACCCGCTCTGGAAACACCATATATTTT
CASSLMETRSGNTIYF
>few|TRBV11-3|.|TRBJ1-1
TGTGCCAGCAGCGACGGCATGAACACTGAAGCTTTCTTT
CASSDGMNTEAFF
>many|TRBV12-3/TRBV12-4|.|TRBJ2-7
TGTGCCAGCAGTTCAGAGACCGGGACGGTGGGGTCCGAGCAGTACTTC
CASSSETGTVGSEQYF
>many|TRBV20-1|TRBD2|TRBJ2-5
TGCAGTGCTAGAGATTCCTCGACAGGCGGGGGGTACCAAGAGACCCAGTACTTC
CSARDSSTGGGYQETQYF
>many|TRBV30|.|TRBJ1-1
TGTGCCTGCGCCCGGGGGACTGAAGCTTTCTTT
CACARGTEAFF
>.|TRBV6-2/TRBV6-3|.|TRBJ1-1
TGTGCCAGCGGGATGTACATGAACACTGAAGCTTTCTTT
CASGMYMNTEAFF
>many|TRBV3-1|TRBD1|TRBJ2-7
TGTGCCAGCAGCCCCACGACAGGGGACTCCTACGAGCAGTACTTC
CASSPTTGDSYEQYF
>many|TRBV30|TRBD1|TRBJ1-2
TGTGCCTGGAGTTCTCAGGGGGCTAACTATGGCTACACCTTC
CAWSSQGANYGYTF
>many|TRBV30|.|TRBJ1-6
TGTGCCTGGAGTGAAAAGTCTCCTGGGGGTACCTCACCCCTCCACTTT
CAWSEKSPGGTSPLHF
>many|TRBV24-1|TRBD1|TRBJ2-5
TGTGCCACCAGTGATGCGGACAGGGGAGAGACCCAGTACTTC
CATSDADRGETQYF
>many|TRBV6-5|.|TRBJ2-6
TGTGCCAGCAGTTACGATAGGGGGATATCTGGGGCCAACGTCCTGACTTTC
CASSYDRGISGANVLTF
>.|TRBV11-2|TRBD1|TRBJ1-1
TGTGCCAGCACCCGGACAGGGGGGTTTTCTGACACTGAAGCTTTCTTT
CASTRTGGFSDTEAFF
>many|TRBV29-1|TRBD1|TRBJ2-7
TGCAGCGTCAGGGACAGTTCCCTCGAGCAGTACTTC
CSVRDSSLEQYF
>.|TRBV2|TRBD1|TRBJ2-5
TGTGCCAGCGAAGGACAGGGCCCCCAAGAGACCCAGTACTTC
CASEGQGPQETQYF
>many|TRBV25-1|.|TRBJ1-2
TGTGCCAGCAGTGAATCTGGAGGATATCGCTACACCTTC
CASSESGGYRYTF
>many|TRBV27|.|TRBJ1-1
TGTGCCAGCAGTTTGTCGGCGAGGGGGAACACTGAAGCTTTCTTT
CASSLSARGNTEAFF
>many|TRBV6-1|.|TRBJ1-1
TGTGCCAGCACCCAAACCTTGACAGGTAACACTGAAGCTTTCTTT
CASTQTLTGNTEAFF
>many|TRBV19|.|TRBJ2-6
TGTGCCAGTCTCGACAGAGCTCATGGGGCCAACGTCCTGACTTTC
CASLDRAHGANVLTF
>many|TRBV30|.|TRBJ1-1
TGTGCCTGGAGTCCCGGACGGGAGAACACTGAAGCTTTCTTT
CAWSPGRENTEAFF
>many|TRBV20-1|TRBD1|TRBJ2-2
TGCAGTGTAAGGGACAGATACACCGGGGAGCTGTTTTTT
CSVRDRYTGELFF
>.|TRBV12-3/TRBV12-4|.|TRBJ1-2
TGTGCCAGCAGTTTTATAGGGCTTGGCTACACCTTC
CASSFIGLGYTF
>many|TRBV10-3|.|TRBJ1-2
TGTGCCATCCGATCAACAAGCGGAGGTGGCTACACCTTC
CAIRSTSGGGYTF
>many|TRBV6-1|TRBD2|TRBJ2-5
TGTGCCAGCAGTGTGGCGGGAGGGGAGACCCAGTACTTC
CASSVAGGETQYF
>.|TRBV6-5|TRBD1|TRBJ2-7
TGTGCCAGCAGTTACTCGGGGACAGGGAGCGAGCAGTACTTC
CASSYSGTGSEQYF
>many|TRBV3-1|.|TRBJ2-5
TGTGCCAGCAGCCAAGGTGGGGTTGGTGAGGAGACCCAGTACTTC
CASSQGGVGEETQYF
>.|TRBV6-2/TRBV6-3|TRBD2|TRBJ2-5
TGTGCCAGCGCGCTAGCGGGATCTCAAGAGACCCAGTACTTC
CASALAGSQETQYF
>.|TRBV20-1|.|TRBJ2-5
TGCAGTGCTAGAGATCTAAATCTCCAAGAGACCCAGTACTTC
CSARDLNLQETQYF
>many|TRBV4-3|.|TRBJ1-2
TGCGCCAGCAGCCAAGATCCTAGGCAGAACTATGGCTACACCTTC
CASSQDPRQNYGYTF
>many|TRBV11-2|TRBD2|TRBJ2-5
TGTGCCAGCAGCAAATCACAGACTAGCGGGGCATCCGTGATGGGCCAGTACTTC
CASSKSQTSGASVMGQYF
>few|TRBV3-1|.|TRBJ1-2
TGTGCCAGCAGCCATGGGAGATATGGCTACACCTTC
CASSHGRYGYTF
>many|TRBV19|.|TRBJ2-5
TGTGCCAGCGCATACCTTCCAGGGCAAGAGACCCAGTACTTC
CASAYLPGQETQYF
>.|TRBV27|TRBD1|TRBJ1-2
TGTGCCAGCAGCTCCCGACAGGGGGAGTTCGGGGGCTACACCTTC
CASSSRQGEFGGYTF
>.|TRBV5-1|.|TRBJ2-3
TGCGCCAGCAGCTTGGATAGGGATACGCAGTATTTT
CASSLDRDTQYF
>many|TRBV20-1|.|TRBJ1-6
TGCAGTGCTGGGAAACTACAGGGAAGGTATTCACCCCTCCACTTT
CSAGKLQGRYSPLHF
>many|TRBV18|TRBD1|TRBJ1-1
TGTGCCAGCTCACCGGGACAGGGACGGTGGAACACTGAAGCTTTCTTT
CASSPGQGRWNTEAFF
>many|TRBV6-5|.|TRBJ1-5
TGTGCCAGCAGCCCCTGGGACAACGATCAGCCCCAGCATTTT
CASSPWDNDQPQHF
>many|TRBV4-2|.|TRBJ2-7
TGTGCCAGCAGCCAAGATGGATCCAGAGCTGGCGAGCAGTACTTC
CASSQDGSRAGEQYF
>many|TRBV20-1|.|TRBJ2-5
TGCAGTGCTAGAGTGATGGAGACCCAGTACTTC
CSARVMETQYF
>many|TRBV19|.|TRBJ2-2
TGTGCCAGTACCTTCACGGCGGGAAACACCGGGGAGCTGTTTTTT
CASTFTAGNTGELFF
>many|TRBV5-1|.|TRBJ1-2
TGCGCCAGCAGCTTCAGAGCCCTCAAAGACTATGGCTACACCTTC
CASSFRALKDYGYTF
>many|TRBV6-1|.|TRBJ1-1
TGTGCCAGCATTCCTAATCCTGAGCGGGGGGAAGCTTTCTTT
CASIPNPERGEAFF
>many|TRBV14|.|TRBJ2-5
TGTGCCAGCAGCCAAGACAGGCAGGAGACCCAGTACTTC
CASSQDRQETQYF
>many|TRBV28|TRBD1|TRBJ2-4
TGTGCCAGCAGTTTATACGACAGGGAGCAGTACTTC
CASSLYDREQYF
>many|TRBV6-1|TRBD1|TRBJ2-5
TGTGCCAGCAGTGAACGGACAGGACAAGAGACCCAGTACTTC
CASSERTGQETQYF
>many|TRBV7-3|TRBD2|TRBJ2-7
TGTGCCAGCAGCATGACTAGCGGGTCCTACGAGCAGTACTTC
CASSMTSGSYEQYF
>many|TRBV12-3/TRBV12-4|.|TRBJ2-5
TGTGCCAGCAGCCGGACAGTTGACCAAGAGACCCAGTACTTC
CASSRTVDQETQYF
>many|TRBV24-1|TRBD1|TRBJ2-5
TGTGCCACCAGTGACCGAGGGACAGCACCTGAAGAGACCCAGTACTTC
CATSDRGTAPEETQYF
>many|TRBV20-1|.|TRBJ2-7
TGCAGTGCTGCTGGGCGGACCTACGAGCAGTACTTC
CSAAGRTYEQYF